This entry describes one T cell receptor (beta chain). CDR1 is LGHNA and CDR2 is YNFKEQ in the germline V gene. The CDR3 has 17 residues. V lost 4 bases to trimming and J lost 1 base, with 14 bases between them. This sample was included in a study of blood T cell repertoires in COVID-19. Overall study context: Specimens from acute and convalescent COVID-19 originated in the United States, Italy and Spain.

Authors' methods: Nucleated cell number was recorded as an estimate derived from reference gene primer amplification. TCRdb's table, derived via immunoSEQ multiplex PCR, lists solely in-frame clones and lacks some. Clone size and the V and J calls come from that table; the DNA yielded D and trimming. This sample carries 190,000 or so clones, more than 75% of them seen once, and the ten largest clones take nearly 2.5%. The receptor was derived from a middle-aged man with active or convalescent COVID-19. Material: peripheral blood. J is TRBJ1-6 and V is TRBV4-2; D perhaps matches TRBD1 (5 bases). The CDR3 protein is CASSRIGEGSYNSPLHF. Here the CDR3 DNA reads TGTGCCAGCAGCCGCATTGGGGAGGGGTCCTATAATTCACCCCTCCACTTT.